The 2 T cell receptor beta chains presented below share a single source sample, sequenced in a study of blood T cell repertoires in COVID-19. Profiling relied on immunoSEQ multiplex PCR, and the TCRdb table lists in-frame clones only, not all of them. The data show 360,000 or so clones, with around nine tenths seen just once and 3% to 4.5% held by the top ten. The sample comprised peripheral blood. The receptors were gathered from a woman aged 55-69 years with COVID-19, enrolled during active disease.

The chain recombines TRBV6-6 with TRBJ1-5, with D unclear. From germline, CDR1 is MNHNY and CDR2 SVGAGI (reference sequence). The CDR3 consists of 15 residues. Trimming pared 6 bases from V and 2 bases from J, leaving 14 bases between. CDR3 sequence (DNA): TGTGCCAGCAGGCCATCGGTAGTGGGCAATCAGCCCCAGCATTTT. Translated, it gives CASRPSVVGNQPQHF.

The sample holds a few counts of this clone. This sequence joins TRBV2 and TRBJ1-2; weak D call: TRBD1 (5 bases). CDR1 SNHLY and CDR2 FYNNEI come from the germline V gene. CDR3 length: 12 amino acids. V lost 6 bases, J lost 10 bases, and 15 bases lay in between. The CDR3 sequence: CASRGHDSIYTF. Here the CDR3 DNA reads TGTGCCAGCAGGGGCCACGACAGTATCTACACCTTC.